This entry concerns a single TCR beta chain. Its specific antigen is unknown. No clone much larger than this one lies a single base away; base qualities are absent. This specimen belongs to a study of T cells in Graves' hyperthyroidism and ophthalmopathy (dated by TCRdb to between 2018 and 2021). Context from the whole study: Peripheral blood was sampled at the time of initial diagnosis, prior to any treatment. Once sampling was done, hyperthyroidism patients were given methimazole at a starting dose of 30 mg daily, whereas ophthalmopathy patients were given high-dose intravenous methylprednisolone. The roughly 100 discovery patients were randomly split 7:3 into training and test sets. The paper reports TCR Vbeta CDR3 sequencing of about 140 peripheral blood samples: 40 to 45 ophthalmopathy, fewer than 80 hyperthyroidism and around 17 progressor patients. An independent validation cohort of under 20 hyperthyroidism patients and 17 patients who later progressed to ophthalmopathy tested prospective prediction of ophthalmopathy. In more than 5 Graves' hyperthyroidism patients, the study also compared T-cell repertoires from thyroid tissue with T-cell repertoires from blood. To identify distinguishing TCR V-J signatures, a discovery cohort of 95 to 100 patients was used, comprising under 45 with Graves' ophthalmopathy and around 60 with stable Graves' hyperthyroidism. Overall study results and their limits: No statistical method was used to set the sample size in advance, and investigators knew the group allocation. In validation, the model predicted progression to ophthalmopathy with 55% to 71% sensitivity and approximately 78% specificity, a median of approximately 6.5 months before onset. A 13 V-J signature model separated ophthalmopathy from stable hyperthyroidism, with about 90% sensitivity and 81% to 83% specificity in cross-validation and 80%/75% in testing. Most expanded thyroid clonotypes (frequency above 0.001) were also detected in blood, a finding suggesting that blood repertoires may reflect thyroid immune responses.

Ophthalmopathy patients had moderately to severely active disease, with a Clinical Activity Score of 3 or more, a NOSPECS grade of 4 or more, and a disease duration of less than 3 months. Any patient with an uncontrolled infection, another autoimmune disease, pregnancy or lactation was excluded. Diagnoses were established on the basis of clinical symptoms, serum thyroxine and TRAb, thyroid ultrasound, and orbital computed tomography. Ficoll-Paque density gradient centrifugation was used to isolate PBMCs from about 10 ml of fresh peripheral blood. Total RNA was extracted with Trizol reagent, and quality was checked on an Agilent 2100 Bioanalyzer. Amplification of TCR beta CDR3 regions was carried out from RNA transcripts. For the first round of RT-PCR on the TCR CDR3, the HTBI primer set was used together with the Qiagen OneStep RT-PCR kit. Libraries were constructed in a second round of multiplex PCR, after which size selection and purification were performed. Libraries were sequenced paired-end with 100 bp reads on an Illumina HiSeq2000. The original methods were these. SOAPnuke was used to process the raw data, throwing out any read that contained adapters or uncalled bases, had a mean Phred below 15, or lacked an exact constant-primer or identifier match. High-quality paired reads were merged with COPE v1.2.5, and unique nucleotide sequences were defined as clonotypes. MiTCR v1.1 was used to align the clonotypes against IMGT TRBV, TRBD and TRBJ reference segments. Only V-J combinations with frequency above 0.0001, covering approximately 99% of repertoires, were analysed. The TCS score was defined as F50 (clonal expansion) divided by E x V (chaos), with BLOSUM62-based TCRdist calculated between CDR3 peptides within each V-J. Welch's t-statistics and random forest reduced just over 500 V-J features to around 14, which were used in a naive Bayes classifier (R e1071). The raw public data were reprocessed by TCRdb itself: fastp quality trimming at Q25, MiXCR clonotype calling, in-frame beta chains only. Each record represents a unique CDR3 protein, reported with the most common genes and DNA among its rows. TCRdb's processing, not the authors' own work, is the source of the V and J calls. This sample holds 490,000 or so distinct CDR3 sequences; around a fifth were observed only once. About 53% of the sample belongs to the ten largest clones.

CDR1 and CDR2 were assigned from the germline V gene as MDHEN and SYDVKM. Taken from cysteine to phenylalanine, the CDR3 has 14 residues. Only the CDR3 region is kept as DNA, spanning 42 bases read in frame from base 1. V lost 7 bases and J lost 4 bases; the stretch between them is 14 bases long. The origin of this receptor is a woman aged 70-85 years with Graves' ophthalmopathy. Recombination joined TRBV28 with TRBJ1-5, with no confident D gene call. Material for sequencing was blood. For the CDR3, the sequence is CASNLILGNQPQHF. DNA sequence: TGTGCCAGCAATCTGATACTCGGAAATCAGCCCCAGCATTTT.